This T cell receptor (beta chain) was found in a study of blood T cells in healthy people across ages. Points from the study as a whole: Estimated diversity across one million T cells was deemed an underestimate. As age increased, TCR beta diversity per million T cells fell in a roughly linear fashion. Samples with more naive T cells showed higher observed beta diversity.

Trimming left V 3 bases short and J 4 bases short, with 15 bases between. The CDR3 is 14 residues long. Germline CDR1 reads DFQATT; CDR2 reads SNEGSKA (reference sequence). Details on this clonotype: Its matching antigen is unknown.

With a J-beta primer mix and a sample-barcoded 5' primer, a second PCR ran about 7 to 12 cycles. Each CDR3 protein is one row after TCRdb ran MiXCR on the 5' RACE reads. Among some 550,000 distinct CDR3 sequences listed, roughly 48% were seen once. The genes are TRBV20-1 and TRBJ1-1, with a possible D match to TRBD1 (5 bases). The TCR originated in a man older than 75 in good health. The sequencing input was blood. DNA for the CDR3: TGCAGTGCTAGGGAATCTCGGGGGGGCACTGAAGCTTTCTTT. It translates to CSARESRGGTEAFF.